In its sample, the clone carrying this TCR beta chain was seen many times. Its antigen is unidentified. This entry comes from a study of regulatory T cells in long-lasting Graves disease. General study points: Exclusively peripheral blood, rather than thyroid tissue, was studied.

Building the TCR beta libraries relied on iRepertoire HTBI primers, and CDR3 regions underwent Arm-PCR. TCRdb reprocessed the multiplex PCR reads with MiXCR, giving one entry per CDR3 protein. The sample contains more than 400,000 distinct CDR3 sequences, roughly 17% of which appear only once. Time point specified: newly diagnosed GD, antithyroid drugs for less than 3 months. PBMCs were the source of the RNA used for TCR sequencing. The germline CDR1 and CDR2 sequences are SEHNR and FQNEAQ (reference sequence). The CDR3 contains 14 residues. Trimming cost V 1 base and J 7 bases, with 13 bases left between them. The data also belong to a second study, concerning T cells in Graves' hyperthyroidism and ophthalmopathy. This second report adds: Uncontrolled infection, other autoimmune disease, pregnancy or lactation led to exclusion. Also found in blood were most expanded thyroid clonotypes above 0.001.

The chain uses TRBV7-9 and TRBJ1-2; the D gene is possibly TRBD1 (6 bases). The TCR sequence derives from a man aged 35-49 years with Graves disease. Specimen: peripheral blood mononuclear cells (PBMCs), collected at new diagnosis, from a patient treated with antithyroid drugs. The CDR3 protein is CASSLEGGMTGYTF. CDR3 bases: TGTGCCAGCAGCTTAGAAGGGGGAATGACTGGCTACACCTTC.